The sequence of this T cell receptor (beta chain) was determined in a study of cytomegalovirus exposure and HLA in healthy donors. At the level of the study: In a later analysis, it was reported that the roughly 120 validation repertoires had been produced on the same platform as the 670 or so repertoires belonging to the first cohort. Study-level results: Researchers counted around 180 TCR beta chains as cytomegalovirus-associated.

V shed 6 bases and J shed 6 bases, with 16 bases lying between them. Germline V CDR1 and CDR2: MNHNS, SASEGT. The CDR3 has 14 amino acids. Among the roughly 120 subjects of the validation cohort, separate from the 666-subject first cohort, were the donors. Sequencing used immunoSEQ multiplex PCR; TCRdb keeps in-frame clones, though not all of them. The sample holds more than 300,000 clones, just over 85% seen once. Concerning this clone itself: Its antigen remains unidentified.

This receptor was obtained from a young woman in good health and CMV-seronegative. The sequencing sample was made of PBMCs. The chain has TRBV6-1 and TRBJ2-3, with TRBD1 as a possible D gene (5 bases). CDR3 sequence: CASSPRELKDTQYF. Here the CDR3 DNA reads TGTGCCAGCAGCCCCAGGGAATTGAAGGATACGCAGTATTTT.